Shown below are 15 T cell receptor beta chains from a single sample sequenced in a study of vaccination and CD4 T cells after COVID-19. Their antigens remain unidentified. Treatment here: roughly 10-day PBMC culture with coronavirus spike peptide pools or control peptides (ViraFEST assay). Cultured CD4+ T cells had their DNA profiled by the Oncomine TCR Beta short-read assay. TCRdb re-analysed the PCR reads in MiXCR, keeping a single row per CDR3 protein. Among around 9,100 distinct CDR3 sequences listed, about 70% were seen once. The sample consisted of CD4+ T cells from blood, cultured in vitro. These receptors came from a human donor who had recovered from COVID-19.

The chain joins TRBV15 to TRBJ2-1; D ambiguous. Germline V gives CDR1 LNHNV, CDR2 YYDKDF (reference sequence). V shed 0 bases and J shed 4 bases, with 7 bases lying between them. The CDR3 totals 14 residues. The CDR3 protein is CATSRDEGYNEQFF. For the CDR3, the DNA is TGTGCCACCAGCAGAGATGAAGGGTACAATGAGCAGTTCTTC.

The table lists this clonotype with a few counts. This chain connects TRBV30 to TRBJ1-5; perhaps TRBD1 as D (6 bases). Trimming pared 0 bases from V and 5 bases from J, leaving 8 bases between. The germline V gene has CDR1 GTSNPN and CDR2 SVGIG (reference sequence). This CDR3 comprises 13 residues. The CDR3 here is CAWSVGGDQPQHF. CDR3 nucleotide sequence: TGTGCCTGGAGTGTAGGGGGGGATCAGCCCCAGCATTTT.

The rearrangement joins TRBV7-2 to TRBJ2-2; D is perhaps TRBD1 or TRBD2 (5 bases each). This CDR3 has 14 residues. V gave up 4 bases and J gave up 4 bases, with 10 bases separating them. Germline V CDR1 and CDR2: SGHTA, FQGNSA. This CDR3 reads CASSSGSGTGELFF. The DNA for the CDR3 is TGTGCCAGCAGCTCAGGGAGTGGCACCGGGGAGCTGTTTTTT.

The rearrangement uses TRBV11-2 and TRBJ2-7; D tentatively reads TRBD1 or TRBD2 (7 bases each). Germline CDR1 is SGHAT and CDR2 is FQNNGV. The length of the CDR3 is 18 residues. Trimming pared 0 bases from V and 4 bases from J, leaving 22 bases between. CDR3 region: CASSLDEGGGSALYEQYF. As DNA, the CDR3 is TGTGCCAGCAGCTTAGATGAAGGGGGCGGGAGCGCCCTGTACGAGCAGTACTTC. The full variable domain, completed using reference TRBV11-2 and TRBJ2-7, is EAGVAQSPRYKIIEKRQSVAFWCNPISGHATLYWYQQILGQGPKLLIQFQNNGVVDDSQLPKDRFSAERLKGVDSTLKIQPAKLEDSAVYLCASSLDEGGGSALYEQYFGPGTRLTVT.

On this clonotype itself: Germline and junction disagree at one end, which may indicate a read error. This chain links TRBV7-7 with TRBJ2-5; 8 bases match TRBD1. Germline-derived CDR1 and CDR2 are SSHAT and FNYEAQ (reference sequence). The CDR3 has 14 amino acids. The CDR3 is CASSLDRGTETQYF. CDR3 nucleotide sequence: TGTGCTAGCAGCTTAGACAGGGGAACAGAGACCCAGTACTTC.

The CDR3 nucleotides are TGTGCCAGCAGTAACGAGGGGATGTTCTCTTTCACTGAAGCTTTCTTT. Its translation is CASSNEGMFSFTEAFF. The chain recombines TRBV28 with TRBJ1-1; a possible D gene is TRBD1 (5 bases). This CDR3 has 16 amino acids. Trimming pared 5 bases from V and 4 bases from J, leaving 20 bases between. Germline values: CDR1 MDHEN, CDR2 SYDVKM. Full variable domain (remainder filled in from reference TRBV28 and TRBJ1-1): DVKVTQSSRYLVKRTGEKVFLECVQDMDHENMFWYRQDPGLGLRLIYFSYDVKMKEKGDIPEGYSVSREKKERFSLILESASTNQTSMYLCASSNEGMFSFTEAFFGQGTRLTVV.

The chain has TRBV7-9 and TRBJ2-3; the D gene could be TRBD1 or TRBD2 (6 bases each). The CDR3 covers 13 residues. Germline V gene sequence: CDR1 SEHNR, CDR2 FQNEAQ (reference sequence). With 4 bases removed from V and 4 bases from J, the gap between germline ends came to 9 bases. DNA for the CDR3: TGTGCCAGCAGCTCCCGGGGGCCAGATACGCAGTATTTT. Its protein product is CASSSRGPDTQYF.

The chain couples TRBV6-1 to TRBJ1-2; D uncertain. The germline gives CDR1 MNHNS, CDR2 SASEGT. Trimming cost V 5 bases and J 4 bases, with 8 bases left between them. The CDR3 totals 12 residues. CDR3 nucleotide sequence: TGTGCCAGCAGTCCCGACACCTATGGCTACACCTTC. Translation gives CASSPDTYGYTF.

This chain joins TRBV30 and TRBJ2-5; 9 bases match TRBD2. V was pared by 5 bases and J by 5 bases, with 9 bases of the junction left unmatched. In germline, CDR1 is GTSNPN, CDR2 SVGIG (reference sequence). The CDR3 totals 14 residues. In nucleotides, the CDR3 is TGTGCCTGGGGTCCCGGGACTAGCAGTGAGACCCAGTACTTC. This translates into CAWGPGTSSETQYF.

The J gene is TRBJ2-7, the V gene TRBV7-2; 9 nucleotides agree with TRBD1. The CDR3 has 14 residues. V lost 5 bases to trimming and J lost 4 bases; unmatched junction nucleotides: 6. The germline V gene has CDR1 SGHTA and CDR2 FQGNSA. CDR3 residues: CASSNLDRGYEQYF. DNA for the CDR3: TGTGCCAGCAGCAACCTAGACAGGGGGTACGAGCAGTACTTC. Based on the CDR3 plus reference TRBV7-2 and TRBJ2-7, the full variable domain is GAGVSQSPSNKVTEKGKDVELRCDPISGHTALYWYRQSLGQGLEFLIYFQGNSAPDKSGLPSDRFSAERTGGSVSTLTIQRTQQEDSAVYLCASSNLDRGYEQYFGPGTRLTVT.

This clonotype showed up just a few times. The rearrangement links TRBV25-1 to TRBJ1-5; perhaps TRBD1 as D (5 bases). The CDR3 is 12 residues long. CDR1 and CDR2 (germline): MGHDK, SYGVNS. V was clipped by 6 bases and J by 4 bases, with 7 bases between them. In DNA form, the CDR3 reads TGTGCCAGCAGAGCAGGGAATCAGCCCCAGCATTTT. This codes for CASRAGNQPQHF.

This clonotype is deemed medium-sized (0.01 to 0.1%). The CDR3 DNA reads as TGTGCCAGCAGTTACTCGAATAGTAACTATGGCTACACCTTC. Protein: CASSYSNSNYGYTF. The V and J genes are TRBV6-2 or TRBV6-3 and TRBJ1-2; no firm D call. The CDR3 has 14 residues. The V and J ends lost 0 bases and 1 base respectively, with 6 bases between them. The germline gives CDR1 MNHEY, CDR2 SVGEGT.

This clonotype appeared a single time. The rearrangement links TRBV24-1 to TRBJ1-4; unclear D gene. Per germline, CDR1 KGHDR and CDR2 SFDVKD. The length of the CDR3 is 20 residues. Trimming removed 10 bases from V and 7 bases from J, with 36 bases in between. The DNA for the CDR3 is TGTGCCACGTCAAGGTTGGCCCGGACCTGTGGGCCTGGACCTGGTGAAAAACTGTTTTTT. Translation: CATSRLARTCGPGPGEKLFF.

This sequence joins TRBV2 and TRBJ1-1, with D possibly TRBD1 on 5 matching bases. Germline V gives CDR1 SNHLY, CDR2 FYNNEI. The CDR3 extends over 13 amino acids. Trimming shortened V by 11 bases and J by 3 bases, and 16 bases separated the two germline ends. The CDR3: CASGGGGDTEAFF. The CDR3 coding sequence is TGTGCCTCCGGGGGGGGAGGGGACACTGAAGCTTTCTTT.

The V and J genes are TRBV6-4 and TRBJ2-1; 8 bases are a match to TRBD2. This CDR3 is built from 14 residues. V lost 3 bases to trimming and J lost 4 bases; unmatched junction nucleotides: 2. The germline gives CDR1 MRHNA, CDR2 SNTAGT. In DNA form, the CDR3 reads TGTGCCAGCAGTGAAAGCGGGGGTTACAATGAGCAGTTCTTC. Protein product: CASSESGGYNEQFF.